The present TCR beta chain was sequenced within a study of blood T cell repertoires in COVID-19. The overall study: In each case, the material was cDNA or gDNA derived from T cells, B-cell-depleted T cells, or PBMCs.

The Seattle patients, enrolled during active infection, were followed longitudinally. Original methodology: Nucleated cell counts were estimated from reference gene primer amplification. Generated by immunoSEQ multiplex PCR, the TCRdb table keeps only in-frame clones and is missing some. Clonal size and the V and J genes are those of that table, whereas D and trimming came from the DNA. The sample contains about 230,000 clones, 85% to 90% of which appear only once. The sequence was collected from a man younger than 40 with COVID-19, enrolled during active disease. The sample taken for sequencing was peripheral blood.

The chain's CDR3 is CASNNGGSVGDEQFF. CDR3 sequence (DNA): TGTGCCAGTAATAACGGCGGGAGCGTGGGCGATGAGCAGTTCTTC. The chain recombines TRBV19 with TRBJ2-1; 7 nucleotides align to TRBD2. The CDR3 consists of 15 residues. The V gene end was trimmed by 7 bases and the J gene end by 8 bases; junction bases not matched to a gene: 14. Germline lookup yields CDR1 LNHDA and CDR2 SQIVND (reference sequence).